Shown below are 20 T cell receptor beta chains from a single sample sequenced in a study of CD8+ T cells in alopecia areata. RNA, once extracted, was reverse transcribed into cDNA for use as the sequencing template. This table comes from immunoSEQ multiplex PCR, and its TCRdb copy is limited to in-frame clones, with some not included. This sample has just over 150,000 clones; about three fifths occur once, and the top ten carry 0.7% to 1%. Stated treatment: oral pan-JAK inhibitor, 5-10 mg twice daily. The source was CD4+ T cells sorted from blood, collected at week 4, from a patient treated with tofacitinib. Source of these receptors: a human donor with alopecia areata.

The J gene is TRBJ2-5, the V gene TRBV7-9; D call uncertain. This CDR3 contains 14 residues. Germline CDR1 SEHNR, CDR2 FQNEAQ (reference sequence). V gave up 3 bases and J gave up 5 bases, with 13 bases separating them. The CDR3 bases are TGTGCCAGCAGCTTCCTGGCCACGAGGGAGACCCAGTACTTC. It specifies CASSFLATRETQYF.

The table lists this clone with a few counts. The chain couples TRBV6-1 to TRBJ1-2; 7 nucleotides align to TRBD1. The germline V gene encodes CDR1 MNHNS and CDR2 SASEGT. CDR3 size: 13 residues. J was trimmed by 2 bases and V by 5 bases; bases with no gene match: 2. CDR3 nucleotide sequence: TGTGCCAGCAGTCCAGGGGGGAACTATGGCTACACCTTC. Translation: CASSPGGNYGYTF.

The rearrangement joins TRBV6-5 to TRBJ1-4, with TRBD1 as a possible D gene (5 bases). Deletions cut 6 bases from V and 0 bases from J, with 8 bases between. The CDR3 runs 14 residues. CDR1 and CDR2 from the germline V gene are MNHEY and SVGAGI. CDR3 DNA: TGTGCCAGCAGGAAACAGGCAACTAATGAAAAACTGTTTTTT. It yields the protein CASRKQATNEKLFF.

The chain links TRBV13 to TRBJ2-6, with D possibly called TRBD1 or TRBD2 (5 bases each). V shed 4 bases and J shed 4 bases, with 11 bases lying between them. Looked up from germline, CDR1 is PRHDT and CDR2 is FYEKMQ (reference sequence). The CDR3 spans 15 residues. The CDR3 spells CASSSGPAGANVLTF. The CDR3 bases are TGTGCCAGCAGCTCGGGACCCGCGGGGGCCAACGTCCTGACTTTC.

The CDR3 DNA sequence: TGTGCCAGCAGCTTCCAGGGCGCGTTCCACGAGCAGTACTTC. Translation gives CASSFQGAFHEQYF. This chain joins TRBV7-9 and TRBJ2-7; possible D gene TRBD1, 5 bases. This CDR3 is built from 14 residues. CDR1 SEHNR and CDR2 FQNEAQ come from the germline V gene (reference sequence). Trimming stripped 3 bases from V and 5 bases from J, with 14 bases between.

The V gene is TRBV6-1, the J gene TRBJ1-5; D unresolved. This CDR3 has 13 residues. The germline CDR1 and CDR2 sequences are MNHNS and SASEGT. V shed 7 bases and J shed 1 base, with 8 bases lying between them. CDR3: CASTMTSNQPQHF. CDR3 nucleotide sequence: TGTGCCAGCACCATGACAAGCAATCAGCCCCAGCATTTT.

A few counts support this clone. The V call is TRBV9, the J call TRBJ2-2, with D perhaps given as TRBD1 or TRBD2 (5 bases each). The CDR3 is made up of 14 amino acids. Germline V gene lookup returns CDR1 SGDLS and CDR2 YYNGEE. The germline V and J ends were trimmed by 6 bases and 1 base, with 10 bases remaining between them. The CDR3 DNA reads TGTGCCAGCACAACGAGGGGGAACACCGGGGAGCTGTTTTTT. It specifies CASTTRGNTGELFF.

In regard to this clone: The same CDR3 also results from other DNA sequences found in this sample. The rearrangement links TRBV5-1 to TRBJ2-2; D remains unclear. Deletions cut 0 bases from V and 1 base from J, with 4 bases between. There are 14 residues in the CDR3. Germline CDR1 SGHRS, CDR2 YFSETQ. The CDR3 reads CASSLGRNTGELFF. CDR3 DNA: TGCGCCAGCAGCTTGGGACGGAACACCGGGGAGCTGTTTTTT.

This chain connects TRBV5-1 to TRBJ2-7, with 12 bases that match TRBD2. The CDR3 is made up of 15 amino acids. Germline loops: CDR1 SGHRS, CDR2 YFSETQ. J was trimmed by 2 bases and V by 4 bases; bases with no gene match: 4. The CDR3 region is CASSRTSGAPYEQYF. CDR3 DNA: TGCGCCAGCAGCCGGACTAGCGGGGCCCCCTACGAGCAGTACTTC.

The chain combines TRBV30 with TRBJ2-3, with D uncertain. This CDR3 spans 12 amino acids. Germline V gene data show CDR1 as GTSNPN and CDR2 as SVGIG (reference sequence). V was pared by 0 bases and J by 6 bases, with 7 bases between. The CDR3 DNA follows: TGTGCCTGGAGTGTAATCCTCGATACGCAGTATTTT. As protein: CAWSVILDTQYF. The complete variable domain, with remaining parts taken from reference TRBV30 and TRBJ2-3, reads SQTIHQWPATLVQPVGSPLSLECTVEGTSNPNLYWYRQAAGRGLQLLFYSVGIGQISSEVPQNLSASRPQDRQFILSSKKLLLSDSGFYLCAWSVILDTQYFGPGTRLTVL.

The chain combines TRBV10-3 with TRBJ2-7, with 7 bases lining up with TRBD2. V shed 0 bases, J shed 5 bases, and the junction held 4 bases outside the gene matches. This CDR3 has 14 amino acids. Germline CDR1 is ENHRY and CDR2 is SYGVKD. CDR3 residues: CAISESGGLDEQYF. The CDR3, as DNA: TGTGCCATCAGTGAGTCGGGGGGGTTGGACGAGCAGTACTTC.

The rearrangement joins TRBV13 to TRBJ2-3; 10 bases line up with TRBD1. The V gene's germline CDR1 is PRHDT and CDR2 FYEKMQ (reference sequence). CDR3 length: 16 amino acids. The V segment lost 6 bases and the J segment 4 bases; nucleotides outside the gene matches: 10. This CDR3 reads CASSSPGQGSSDTQYF. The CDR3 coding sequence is TGTGCCAGCAGTTCCCCGGGACAGGGGAGCTCAGATACGCAGTATTTT.

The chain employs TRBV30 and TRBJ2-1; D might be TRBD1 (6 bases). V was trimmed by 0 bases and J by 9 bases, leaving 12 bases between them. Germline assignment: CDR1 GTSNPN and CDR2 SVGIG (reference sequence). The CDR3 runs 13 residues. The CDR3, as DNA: TGTGCCTGGAGTGTACAACAGGGATCTGAGCAGTTCTTC. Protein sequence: CAWSVQQGSEQFF.

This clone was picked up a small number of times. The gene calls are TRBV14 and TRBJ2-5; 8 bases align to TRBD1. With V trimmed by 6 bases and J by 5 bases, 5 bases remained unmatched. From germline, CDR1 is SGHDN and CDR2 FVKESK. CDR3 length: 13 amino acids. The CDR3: CASRRTGSETQYF. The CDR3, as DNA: TGTGCCAGCAGACGGACAGGGTCCGAGACCCAGTACTTC.

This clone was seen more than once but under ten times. Here the CDR3 reads CASSLSATVYGYTF. CDR3 bases: TGTGCCAGCAGTTTATCTGCTACCGTCTATGGCTACACCTTC. The chain uses TRBV27 and TRBJ1-2; no clear D gene. The V end was cut by 0 bases, the J end by 4 bases, with 9 bases between. The germline V gene has CDR1 MNHEY and CDR2 SMNVEV (reference sequence). The CDR3 totals 14 residues.

CDR3 in amino acids: CASSLARSHNSPLHF. The CDR3 bases are TGTGCCAGCAGCTTAGCGCGCAGTCATAATTCACCCCTCCACTTT. The chain couples TRBV7-2 to TRBJ1-6; the D is unclear. The V and J ends lost 0 bases and 5 bases respectively, with 8 bases between them. The CDR3 covers 15 residues. Germline lookup yields CDR1 SGHTA and CDR2 FQGNSA.

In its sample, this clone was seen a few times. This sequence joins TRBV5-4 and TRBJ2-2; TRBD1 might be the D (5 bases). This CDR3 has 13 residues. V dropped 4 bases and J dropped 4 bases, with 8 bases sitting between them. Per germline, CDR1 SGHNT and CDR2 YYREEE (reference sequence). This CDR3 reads CASSQGVTGELFF. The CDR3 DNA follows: TGTGCCAGCAGCCAAGGGGTCACCGGGGAGCTGTTTTTT.

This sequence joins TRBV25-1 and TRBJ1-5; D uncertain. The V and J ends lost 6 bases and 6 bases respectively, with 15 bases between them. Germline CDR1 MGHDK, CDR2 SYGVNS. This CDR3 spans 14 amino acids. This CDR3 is CASSSVAAGQPQHF. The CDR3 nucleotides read TGTGCCAGCAGCTCGGTGGCGGCGGGTCAGCCCCAGCATTTT.

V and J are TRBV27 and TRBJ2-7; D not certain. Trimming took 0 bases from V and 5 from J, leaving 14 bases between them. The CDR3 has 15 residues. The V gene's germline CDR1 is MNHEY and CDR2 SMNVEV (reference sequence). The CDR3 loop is CASSLSLPANHEQYF. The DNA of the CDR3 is TGTGCCAGCAGTTTATCGTTGCCAGCGAACCACGAGCAGTACTTC.

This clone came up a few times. CDR3 residues: CATSRGETGTGDNIQYF. The CDR3 DNA reads as TGTGCCACCAGCAGAGGCGAAACCGGGACAGGGGATAACATTCAGTACTTC. The rearrangement joins TRBV15 to TRBJ2-4, with 10 bases lining up with TRBD1. CDR3 length equals 17 residues. CDR1 LNHNV and CDR2 YYDKDF come from the germline V gene (reference sequence). The V and J ends lost 1 base and 7 bases, in that order; junction bases with no gene match: 10.